The entry below gives a single TCR beta chain sequence along with its context. Its cognate antigen is unknown. The CDR3 is 13 residues long. Trimming took off 5 bases at V and 6 bases at J, with 11 bases between the two ends. CDR1 and CDR2 (germline): SGHTA, FQGNSA. This sample was taken from a study of CD8+ T cells in alopecia areata. The sequencing template was cDNA reverse transcribed from extracted RNA. Repertoires were generated with immunoSEQ multiplex PCR, while TCRdb's copy carries only in-frame clones and drops some. The profile covers 200,000 to 250,000 clones, with 50% to 70% appearing a single time and 1.6% taken by the ten largest. The treatment denotes: oral pan-JAK inhibitor, 5-10 mg twice daily. Study observations and caveats: Amid tofacitinib therapy, many expanded lesional clones stayed present in scalp and blood.

The V gene is TRBV7-2, the J gene TRBJ2-1; D ambiguous. This TCR was recovered from a human donor with alopecia areata. The specimen was CD4+ T cells sorted from blood, collected at week 4, from a patient treated with tofacitinib. The CDR3 here is CASSASWSNEQFF. CDR3 DNA: TGTGCCAGCAGCGCCTCATGGAGCAATGAGCAGTTCTTC.